The clone carrying this T cell receptor (beta chain) occurred once. Its matching antigen is unknown. This entry is derived from a study of shared clonotypes between healthy human individuals. Each sorted subset replicate got 200 ng genomic DNA, around 29,000 genomes. TCRdb keeps only in-frame clones here, not all; method: immunoSEQ multiplex PCR. The sample has about 690,000 clones, 90% seen once. The CDR3 consists of 16 residues. Germline V CDR1 and CDR2: MNHNS, SASEGT. The ends lost 0 bases at V and 0 bases at J; junction bases unmatched: 3. Those who donated, Caucasian adults without exception, all lived in Nashville, Tennessee. Broader study findings: Researchers found naive subsets generally carried larger estimated richness than memory subsets.

This TCR was sampled from a man younger than 30 in good health. Some clones in this sample may be carry-over from other donors' samples. The sequenced sample consisted of memory CD8+ T cells from PBMCs. Subset: CD45RO+ cells pooled with CCR7-negative TemRA cells. The chain uses TRBV6-1 and TRBJ2-7; 9 nucleotides match TRBD2. The CDR3 DNA reads as TGTGCCAGCAGTGAAGCGGAAGCGGGGGGCTCCTACGAGCAGTACTTC. This gives the protein CASSEAEAGGSYEQYF.